These 28 T cell receptor beta chains came from one sample sequenced in a study of blood T cell repertoires in COVID-19. Assay: immunoSEQ multiplex PCR; the TCRdb copy retains only in-frame clones and omits some. Of roughly 150,000 clones listed, around 85% are singletons. What was sequenced was peripheral blood. These receptor sequences come from a human donor in a cohort sampled during active COVID-19.

The rearrangement uses TRBV5-4 and TRBJ2-2, with TRBD2 matching 12 bases. The J segment lost 5 bases and the V segment lost 4 bases, leaving 9 bases of the junction unmatched. Per germline, CDR1 SGHNT and CDR2 YYREEE (reference sequence). The CDR3 extends over 17 amino acids. CDR3 region: CASSTGGLAGLTGELFF. Here the CDR3 DNA reads TGTGCCAGCAGCACCGGAGGACTAGCGGGACTAACCGGGGAGCTGTTTTTT. Using reference TRBV5-4 and TRBJ2-2 for the parts outside the CDR3, the full variable domain is ETGVTQSPTHLIKTRGQQVTLRCSSQSGHNTVSWYQQALGQGPQFIFQYYREEENGRGNFPPRFSGLQFPNYSSELNVNALELDDSALYLCASSTGGLAGLTGELFFGEGSRLTVL.

The chain links TRBV2 to TRBJ1-1; a weak D match, TRBD1 (6 bases). CDR1 SNHLY and CDR2 FYNNEI come from the germline V gene. CDR3 length: 14 residues. Trimming cost V 3 bases and J 0 bases, with 8 bases left between them. CDR3 DNA sequence: TGTGCCAGCAGTGATCAGGGGATGAACACTGAAGCTTTCTTT. Its translation: CASSDQGMNTEAFF.

This clone occurred once. V is TRBV30 and J is TRBJ2-5; TRBD2 matches at 9 bases. J lost 7 bases, V lost 2 bases, and 5 bases had no gene match. Germline lookup yields CDR1 GTSNPN and CDR2 SVGIG (reference sequence). The CDR3 consists of 13 residues. The CDR3 loop is CAWSSSGGLTQYF. The CDR3 nucleotides are TGTGCCTGGAGTTCCAGCGGGGGGTTGACCCAGTACTTC.

V and J are TRBV28 and TRBJ2-7, with 9 bases fitting TRBD2. Germline assignment: CDR1 MDHEN and CDR2 SYDVKM. The junction had 6 bases not matched to a gene; V was cut back by 2 bases and J by 4 bases. The length of the CDR3 is 15 residues. The DNA of the CDR3 is TGTGCCAGCAGTTTAGTAGCGGGAGATCAATACGAGCAGTACTTC. Amino acid sequence: CASSLVAGDQYEQYF.

This chain connects TRBV5-4 to TRBJ2-5; D remains ambiguous. Trimming stripped 3 bases from V and 1 base from J, with 13 bases between. The CDR3 contains 15 residues. CDR1 and CDR2 from the germline V gene are SGHNT and YYREEE (reference sequence). This CDR3 reads CASSSQVGIQETQYF. CDR3 nucleotides: TGTGCCAGCAGCTCGCAAGTGGGCATCCAAGAGACCCAGTACTTC.

A remark on this clone: Other DNA sequences in this sample translate to the same CDR3. The chain uses TRBV5-4 and TRBJ1-2, with TRBD1 as a possible D gene (5 bases). The ends were cut back, 5 bases at V and 4 bases at J, with 15 bases in the middle. The CDR3 has 14 residues. Germline V gene lookup returns CDR1 SGHNT and CDR2 YYREEE (reference sequence). As DNA, the CDR3 is TGTGCCAGCAGTCTGGACAAGACGGGCTATGGCTACACCTTC. Translating gives CASSLDKTGYGYTF.

The chain has TRBV27 and TRBJ1-5; D call uncertain. The V gene lost 8 bases and the J gene lost 4 bases, with 15 bases spanning the gap. The CDR3 is made up of 14 amino acids. CDR1 is MNHEY, CDR2 SMNVEV, per germline (reference sequence). Here the CDR3 DNA reads TGTGCCAGCGCCCAGGCGGGGTGGAATCAGCCCCAGCATTTT. Translating it yields CASAQAGWNQPQHF.

The chain couples TRBV18 to TRBJ2-3; D might be TRBD2 (6 bases). V lost 0 bases, J lost 3 bases, and 13 bases lay in between. The CDR3 runs 16 residues. Germline V CDR1 and CDR2: KGHSH, LQKENI. CDR3 residues: CASSPPLTLATDTQYF. CDR3 nucleotide sequence: TGTGCCAGCTCACCACCCTTGACACTAGCAACAGATACGCAGTATTTT.

The V and J genes are TRBV5-1 and TRBJ1-6; D gene uncertain. Looked up from germline, CDR1 is SGHRS and CDR2 is YFSETQ. This CDR3 spans 18 amino acids. Between the trimmed V and J ends, which lost 0 bases and 8 bases, there was a span of 21 bases. The CDR3 sequence: CASSLAARLAERDSPLHF. The CDR3 nucleotides are TGCGCCAGCAGCTTGGCCGCGCGGTTAGCTGAGAGGGATTCACCCCTCCACTTT.

In this sample, this clone turned up a few times. The V and J genes are TRBV6-6 and TRBJ2-7; TRBD1 aligns across 9 bases. CDR1 and CDR2 (germline): MNHNY, SVGAGI (reference sequence). This CDR3 is 15 amino acids long. Trimming took 6 bases from V and 0 from J; bases not matched to a gene: 6. The CDR3 is CASSPNRGLSYEQYF. In DNA, the CDR3 is TGTGCCAGCAGCCCCAACAGGGGGCTCTCCTACGAGCAGTACTTC.

The chain employs TRBV28 and TRBJ2-7; no clear D. CDR1 and CDR2 from the germline V gene are MDHEN and SYDVKM. The CDR3 length is 14 residues. V was cut by 6 bases and J by 2 bases, with 14 bases left in between. CDR3 nucleotide sequence: TGTGCCAGCAGCTTAACAGCCACCCCCTACGAGCAGTACTTC. Amino acid sequence: CASSLTATPYEQYF.

The rearrangement joins TRBV11-3 to TRBJ2-7; 10 nucleotides line up with TRBD1. This CDR3 comprises 16 residues. V gave up 2 bases and J gave up 3 bases; unmatched junction bases: 7. Germline CDR1 is SGHNT and CDR2 is YENEEA. The CDR3 sequence: CASSLSGQGGNYEQYF. In DNA, the CDR3 is TGTGCCAGCAGCTTATCCGGACAGGGGGGAAACTACGAGCAGTACTTC. The full variable domain, with the rest looked up from reference TRBV11-3 and TRBJ2-7, is EAGVVQSPRYKIIEKKQPVAFWCNPISGHNTLYWYLQNLGQGPELLIRYENEEAVDDSQLPKDRFSAERLKGVDSTLKIQPAELGDSAVYLCASSLSGQGGNYEQYFGPGTRLTVT.

This clone occurred once. This chain joins TRBV10-3 and TRBJ1-2; 7 positions match TRBD1. The CDR3 is 16 residues long. Germline V gene lookup returns CDR1 ENHRY and CDR2 SYGVKD. V shed 2 bases, J shed 3 bases, and the junction held 9 bases outside the gene matches. For the CDR3, the DNA is TGTGCCATCAGTGAGCCGGAGGGGGCGACACACTATGGCTACACCTTC. It codes for CAISEPEGATHYGYTF.

The chain employs TRBV28 and TRBJ1-1; D is unresolved. The CDR3 consists of 13 residues. Germline values: CDR1 MDHEN, CDR2 SYDVKM. V was shortened by 7 bases and J by 4 bases, with 13 bases between the two germline ends. The CDR3, as DNA: TGTGCCAGCACCTTGGCCGTTCTCACTGAAGCTTTCTTT. Amino acid sequence: CASTLAVLTEAFF.

The rearrangement joins TRBV7-6 to TRBJ2-3; 8 bases are shared with TRBD2. This CDR3 is 16 amino acids long. J lost 1 base, V lost 5 bases, and 8 bases had no gene match. Germline V gene lookup returns CDR1 SGHVS and CDR2 FNYEAQ. For the CDR3, the DNA is TGTGCCAGCAGCGAGTCGGGGGGGCTTCGCACAGATACGCAGTATTTT. It codes for CASSESGGLRTDTQYF.

The CDR3 nucleotides are TGTGCCAGCAGCCACCCCCAGGGGATTGGGACAGGGGCCAACGTCCTGACTTTC. It encodes CASSHPQGIGTGANVLTF. This chain links TRBV3-1 (or the pseudogene TRBV3-2) with TRBJ2-6, with D maybe TRBD1 (6 bases). Germline CDR1 reads LGHDT; CDR2 reads YNNKEL (reference sequence). This CDR3 contains 18 residues. Trimming stripped 3 bases from V and 4 bases from J, with 19 bases between.

This chain links TRBV19 with TRBJ2-1; TRBD2 aligns across 7 bases. The J segment lost 4 bases and the V segment lost 1 base, leaving 4 bases of the junction unmatched. In germline, CDR1 is LNHDA, CDR2 SQIVND (reference sequence). The CDR3 has 15 amino acids. CDR3 loop: CASSIVGGGYNEQFF. DNA for the CDR3: TGTGCCAGTAGTATAGTAGGCGGGGGTTACAATGAGCAGTTCTTC. The entire variable domain, with the rest obtained from reference TRBV19 and TRBJ2-1, is as follows: DGGITQSPKYLFRKEGQNVTLSCEQNLNHDAMYWYRQDPGQGLRLIYYSQIVNDFQKGDIAEGYSVSREKKESFPLTVTSAQKNPTAFYLCASSIVGGGYNEQFFGPGTRLTVL.

This clone was seen more than once but under ten times. The chain combines TRBV7-2 with TRBJ2-7, with 11 bases identical to TRBD1. The CDR3 has 15 amino acids. Per the germline V gene, CDR1 is SGHTA and CDR2 is FQGNSA. Trimming removed 5 bases from V and 4 bases from J; junction bases left unmatched: 7. CDR3: CASSEGGTGGYEQYF. The CDR3 DNA reads as TGTGCCAGCAGCGAAGGCGGGACAGGGGGATACGAGCAGTACTTC.

DNA of the CDR3: TGTGCCAGCAGCTCCATTGACCAGGGCCTAGAGACCCAGTACTTC. The encoded protein is CASSSIDQGLETQYF. This chain links TRBV7-9 with TRBJ2-5; D perhaps matches TRBD1 (5 bases). The CDR3 loop spans 15 amino acids. The V end lost 4 bases, the J end lost 4 bases, and 16 bases lay between the germline ends. Germline lookup yields CDR1 SEHNR and CDR2 FQNEAQ (reference sequence).

On this clone itself: The sample has other DNA sequences that encode this CDR3 too. This chain connects TRBV28 to TRBJ2-7, with 12 positions matching TRBD1. Looked up from germline, CDR1 is MDHEN and CDR2 is SYDVKM. V lost 8 bases and J lost 5; bases outside the gene matches: 4. CDR3 size: 13 residues. CDR3 in amino acids: CASRDRGRDEQYF. In DNA form, the CDR3 reads TGTGCCAGCCGGGACAGGGGGCGAGACGAGCAGTACTTC. The variable domain in full, completed from reference TRBV28 and TRBJ2-7, reads DVKVTQSSRYLVKRTGEKVFLECVQDMDHENMFWYRQDPGLGLRLIYFSYDVKMKEKGDIPEGYSVSREKKERFSLILESASTNQTSMYLCASRDRGRDEQYFGPGTRLTVT.

This rearrangement joins TRBV14 to TRBJ2-5; 12 nucleotides agree with TRBD2. CDR3 length equals 16 residues. The V gene's germline CDR1 is SGHDN and CDR2 FVKESK. The trim removed 4 bases at V and 5 bases at J, leaving 8 bases unmatched. In DNA, the CDR3 is TGTGCCAGCAGCCCTAGCGGGGGGGCTACGGGGGAGACCCAGTACTTC. The encoded protein is CASSPSGGATGETQYF.

The V and J genes are TRBV30 and TRBJ1-1; D is undetermined. Germline values: CDR1 GTSNPN, CDR2 SVGIG (reference sequence). The V and J ends lost 4 bases and 5 bases respectively, with 11 bases between them. The CDR3 is made up of 12 amino acids. Here the CDR3 reads CAWTTDSTEAFF. CDR3 coding DNA: TGTGCCTGGACCACGGACTCAACTGAAGCTTTCTTT.

This rearrangement joins TRBV7-9 to TRBJ1-2; 8 bases align to TRBD1. V lost 5 bases, J lost 2 bases, and 10 bases stayed unmatched. There are 16 residues in the CDR3. Germline lookup yields CDR1 SEHNR and CDR2 FQNEAQ (reference sequence). The CDR3 nucleotides read TGTGCCAGCAGCATATCAGGGGGCGCGCTCAACTATGGCTACACCTTC. Protein product: CASSISGGALNYGYTF.

The chain links TRBV13 to TRBJ1-5; the match to TRBD1 covers 9 bases. CDR1 PRHDT and CDR2 FYEKMQ come from the germline V gene (reference sequence). The CDR3 is made up of 18 amino acids. V dropped 1 base and J dropped 3; count of bases not matched to a gene: 10. Written as DNA, the CDR3 is TGTGCCAGCAGCTTAGAAGGACCCGGGACAGGGATCAATCAGCCCCAGCATTTT. This encodes CASSLEGPGTGINQPQHF.

V is TRBV9 and J is TRBJ1-2; 7 nucleotides agree with TRBD1. The germline V gene encodes CDR1 SGDLS and CDR2 YYNGEE. V trimming: 4 bases; J trimming: 3 bases; junction bases outside the gene matches: 6. The CDR3 spans 14 residues. CDR3 DNA: TGTGCCAGCAGCTCCCGGGACAGCTACTATGGCTACACCTTC. This translates into CASSSRDSYYGYTF. The full variable domain, completed using reference TRBV9 and TRBJ1-2, is DSGVTQTPKHLITATGQRVTLRCSPRSGDLSVYWYQQSLDQGLQFLIQYYNGEERAKGNILERFSAQQFPDLHSELNLSSLELGDSALYFCASSSRDSYYGYTFGSGTRLTVV.

The chain uses TRBV6-1 and TRBJ2-1; D is undetermined. CDR3 length equals 13 residues. Germline values: CDR1 MNHNS, CDR2 SASEGT. The germline V and J ends were trimmed by 3 bases and 3 bases, with 6 bases remaining between them. The chain's CDR3 is CASSDYNYNEQFF. Here the CDR3 DNA reads TGTGCCAGCAGTGATTACAACTACAATGAGCAGTTCTTC.

The chain uses TRBV30 and TRBJ2-7; possibly TRBD1 for D (6 bases). Germline CDR1 and CDR2: GTSNPN and SVGIG (reference sequence). Trimming pared 2 bases from V and 7 bases from J, leaving 15 bases between. There are 13 residues in the CDR3. The CDR3 DNA reads as TGTGCCTGGAGTCTGGGGGCGGCTCGAGAGCAGTACTTC. Translating it yields CAWSLGAAREQYF.

The V call is TRBV5-1, the J call TRBJ1-6, with 7 bases fitting TRBD1. V dropped 3 bases and J dropped 8; count of bases not matched to a gene: 14. The CDR3 is 17 residues long. Germline V gene data show CDR1 as SGHRS and CDR2 as YFSETQ. DNA of the CDR3: TGCGCCAGCAGCTCCTCTCCCGGGACAGTTAACGATTCACCCCTCCACTTT. Protein product: CASSSSPGTVNDSPLHF.